The clone carrying this T cell receptor (beta chain) came up a few times. Through a sample-barcoded 5' primer and a J-beta primer mix, a second PCR was run for roughly 6 to 12 cycles. TCRdb analysed the 5' RACE reads with MiXCR anew, one entry per CDR3 protein. The sample lists 800,000 to 1,000,000 distinct CDR3 sequences, around 48% occurring once. The individuals who served as donors were healthy Caucasians living in Russia, aged about 6 to 95. This sample stems from a study of blood T cells in healthy people across ages. This clonotype was sampled from a man aged 25-45 years in good health. Sequenced input: blood.

CDR3 sequence (DNA): TGTGCCAGTAGTATGTACCCAGGGAATCAGCCCCAGCATTTT. Translated: CASSMYPGNQPQHF. The chain uses TRBV19 and TRBJ1-5; a weak D match, TRBD1 (5 bases). Per germline, CDR1 LNHDA and CDR2 SQIVND (reference sequence). The CDR3 length is 14 residues. With 3 bases removed from V and 4 bases from J, the gap between germline ends came to 10 bases.